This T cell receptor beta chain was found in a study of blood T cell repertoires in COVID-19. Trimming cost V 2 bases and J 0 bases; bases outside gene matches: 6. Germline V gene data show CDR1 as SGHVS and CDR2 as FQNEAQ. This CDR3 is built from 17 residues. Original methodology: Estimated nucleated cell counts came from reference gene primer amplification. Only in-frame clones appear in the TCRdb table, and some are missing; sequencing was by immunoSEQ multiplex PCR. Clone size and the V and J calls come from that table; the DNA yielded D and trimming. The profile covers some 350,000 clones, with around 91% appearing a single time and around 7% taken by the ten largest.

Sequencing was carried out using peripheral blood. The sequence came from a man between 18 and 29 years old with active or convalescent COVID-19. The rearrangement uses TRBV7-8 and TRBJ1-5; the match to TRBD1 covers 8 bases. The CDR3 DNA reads TGTGCCAGCAGCTTAACTGGGACAGGATATAGCAATCAGCCCCAGCATTTT. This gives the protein CASSLTGTGYSNQPQHF. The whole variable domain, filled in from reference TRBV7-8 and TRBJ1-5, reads GAGVSQSPRYKVAKRGQDVALRCDPISGHVSLFWYQQALGQGPEFLTYFQNEAQLDKSGLPSDRFFAERPEGSVSTLKIQRTQQEDSAVYLCASSLTGTGYSNQPQHFGDGTRLSIL.